The present T cell receptor (beta chain) was sequenced within a study of long-term antiretroviral therapy in people with HIV. The CDR3 is 13 amino acids. CDR1 LNHNV and CDR2 YYDKDF come from the germline V gene (reference sequence). Trimming removed 3 bases from V and 6 bases from J, with 12 bases in between. Assay version v3.0 of immunoSEQ was used, and it was run at survey level. The protocol was immunoSEQ multiplex PCR, while the TCRdb copy is restricted to in-frame clones and leaves out a portion. The sample comprises some 24,000 clones, roughly 80% of which are singletons, and around 6% rests with the top ten. This clone has a single count.

This sequence joins TRBV15 and TRBJ2-7; a weak D match, TRBD2 (6 bases). The starting material was unsorted PBMCs, obtained 0.7 years before starting antiretroviral therapy. The receptor was isolated from a young man with HIV. The CDR3 is CATSRGGRSEQYF. The CDR3 DNA sequence: TGTGCCACCAGCAGGGGGGGTCGGTCCGAGCAGTACTTC.